The 18 T cell receptor beta chains below were found in one sample sequenced in a study of cytomegalovirus exposure and HLA in healthy donors. With 60 Vbeta and 13 Jbeta primers, the PCR was carried out. The repertoire was sequenced with immunoSEQ multiplex PCR; TCRdb's copy has only in-frame clones and lacks some. The sample lists some 100,000 clones, 75% seen once, with around 4.8% in the top ten. Specimen: PBMCs. The receptor set was obtained from a woman under 30 in good health and CMV-seropositive.

V gene TRBV18 combines with J gene TRBJ2-2; 7 nucleotides line up with TRBD1. The CDR3 has 13 residues. The junction had 5 bases not matched to a gene; V was cut back by 3 bases and J by 10 bases. Germline loops: CDR1 KGHSH, CDR2 LQKENI. The DNA for the CDR3 is TGTGCCAGCTCACCCCGGACAGGCGAGGAGCTGTTTTTT. This encodes CASSPRTGEELFF.

The chain links TRBV27 to TRBJ2-7; tentative D call: TRBD1 (5 bases). Germline CDR1 MNHEY, CDR2 SMNVEV (reference sequence). Trimming stripped 6 bases from V and 0 bases from J, with 12 bases between. The CDR3 is 14 amino acids. The CDR3 loop reads CASSPGWGSYEQYF. CDR3 nucleotide sequence: TGTGCCAGCAGCCCAGGGTGGGGCTCCTACGAGCAGTACTTC.

This chain links TRBV7-9 with TRBJ1-2, with 7 bases identical to TRBD1. Germline V gives CDR1 SEHNR, CDR2 FQNEAQ (reference sequence). V lost 5 bases and J lost 4; bases outside the gene matches: 7. There are 14 residues in the CDR3. As DNA, the CDR3 is TGTGCCAGCAGCCCAACAGCAGGGGGCTATGGCTACACCTTC. Protein sequence: CASSPTAGGYGYTF. Together with reference TRBV7-9 and TRBJ1-2, the CDR3 gives the full variable domain: DTGVSQNPRHKITKRGQNVTFRCDPISEHNRLYWYRQTLGQGPEFLTYFQNEAQLEKSRLLSDRFSAERPKGSFSTLEIQRTEQGDSAMYLCASSPTAGGYGYTFGSGTRLTVV.

CDR3: CASSYSNRASSGANVLTF. The CDR3 nucleotides are TGCGCCAGCAGCTACTCGAACAGGGCCAGCTCTGGGGCCAACGTCCTGACTTTC. The chain couples TRBV5-1 to TRBJ2-6; D perhaps matches TRBD1 (6 bases). The CDR3 spans 18 residues. The V end lost 3 bases, the J end lost 0 bases, and 16 bases lay between the germline ends. The V gene's germline CDR1 is SGHRS and CDR2 YFSETQ.

The V and J genes are TRBV19 and TRBJ2-3, with 7 nucleotides matching TRBD2. Germline values: CDR1 LNHDA, CDR2 SQIVND (reference sequence). CDR3 length equals 15 residues. The ends lost 5 bases at V and 5 bases at J; junction bases unmatched: 10. CDR3 residues: CASSFASGGGDTQYF. The CDR3 DNA sequence: TGTGCCAGTAGTTTCGCTAGCGGCGGTGGAGATACGCAGTATTTT.

The chain employs TRBV2 and TRBJ2-5, with D possibly matching TRBD2 (5 bases). The J call is uncertain, as TRBJ2-7 better fits the DNA end. CDR1 is SNHLY and CDR2 is FYNNEI in the germline V gene. The CDR3 is 11 residues long. For the CDR3, the DNA is TGTGCCAGCAGGGGAGCCTACGAGCAGTACTTC. Encoded protein: CASRGAYEQYF.

This clone was picked up one time. The genes are TRBV4-3 and TRBJ2-5; TRBD1 aligns across 9 bases. The CDR3 totals 17 residues. The germline V gene encodes CDR1 LGHNA and CDR2 YSLEER. The ends lost 3 bases at V and 2 bases at J; junction bases unmatched: 10. The chain's CDR3 is CASSQRTPGTGQETQYF. The DNA for the CDR3 is TGCGCCAGCAGCCAGCGAACCCCCGGGACAGGGCAAGAGACCCAGTACTTC.

V gene TRBV4-2 combines with J gene TRBJ2-6, with TRBD1 identical over 12 bases. The germline CDR1 and CDR2 sequences are LGHNA and YNFKEQ. Trimming at V came to 3 bases and at J to 2 bases, leaving 5 bases not matched to a gene. The CDR3 has 18 residues. The CDR3 DNA reads as TGTGCCAGCAGCCAGGAGGGACAGGGGGCGCCTGGGGCCAACGTCCTGACTTTC. This sequence encodes CASSQEGQGAPGANVLTF.

This chain uses TRBV6-5 with TRBJ2-3; 14 nucleotides agree with TRBD2. Germline-derived CDR1 and CDR2 are MNHEY and SVGAGI. V dropped 2 bases and J dropped 10; count of bases not matched to a gene: 5. The CDR3 has 15 amino acids. The CDR3 here is CASSYPGLAGAAQYF. The CDR3, as DNA: TGTGCCAGCAGTTACCCGGGACTAGCGGGAGCTGCGCAGTATTTT.

The V and J genes are TRBV5-6 and TRBJ1-5; 10 bases line up with TRBD1. This CDR3 has 16 residues. Germline CDR1 reads SGHDT; CDR2 reads YYEEEE. V trimming: 2 bases; J trimming: 4 bases; junction bases outside the gene matches: 6. The CDR3 sequence is CASSLGTGVRNQPQHF. The DNA of the CDR3 is TGTGCCAGCAGCTTAGGGACAGGGGTCAGGAATCAGCCCCAGCATTTT.

The rearrangement joins TRBV27 to TRBJ2-6; 8 bases match TRBD1. Per the germline V gene, CDR1 is MNHEY and CDR2 is SMNVEV (reference sequence). J gave up 4 bases and V 8 bases, and 7 bases lay outside the gene matches. CDR3 length: 15 amino acids. The CDR3 nucleotides read TGTGCCAGCGCCCCCCAGGGGGCAGGGGCCAACGTCCTGACTTTC. Translating gives CASAPQGAGANVLTF.

V usage is TRBV27 and J usage is TRBJ1-2; D might be TRBD1 (6 bases). CDR1 is MNHEY, CDR2 SMNVEV, per germline (reference sequence). V was clipped by 4 bases and J by 4 bases, with 19 bases between them. CDR3 length equals 16 residues. The CDR3 reads CASSSRYAGTIYGYTF. The CDR3 DNA sequence: TGTGCCAGCAGTTCCCGATACGCCGGGACAATCTATGGCTACACCTTC.

The chain couples TRBV7-3 to TRBJ2-1, with 7 bases identical to TRBD2. This CDR3 is built from 13 residues. Germline V gene sequence: CDR1 SGHTA, CDR2 FQGTGA. V lost 7 bases, J lost 10 bases, and 10 bases stayed unmatched. As DNA, the CDR3 is TGTGCCAGCACCCCCGGGTGGGGAGGGGAGCAGTTCTTC. This translates into CASTPGWGGEQFF.

The chain uses TRBV10-3 and TRBJ1-5, with D tentatively TRBD1 (6 bases). Looked up from germline, CDR1 is ENHRY and CDR2 is SYGVKD. Trimming shortened V by 0 bases and J by 1 base, and 13 bases separated the two germline ends. This CDR3 is built from 17 residues. The CDR3 nucleotides read TGTGCCATCAGTGAGTCGGGGACACAGACAAGCAATCAGCCCCAGCATTTT. Translating it yields CAISESGTQTSNQPQHF.

This clone has a single count. The rearrangement links TRBV30 to TRBJ2-5; 8 bases align to TRBD1. In germline, CDR1 is GTSNPN, CDR2 SVGIG (reference sequence). With 5 bases clipped from V and 1 base from J, the junction kept 6 bases outside the gene matches. The CDR3 loop spans 14 amino acids. CDR3 residues: CAWGQGDFQETQYF. The CDR3, as DNA: TGTGCCTGGGGACAGGGCGATTTCCAAGAGACCCAGTACTTC.

The chain carries TRBV6-5 and TRBJ1-5, with D possibly being TRBD1 (5 bases). The germline V and J ends were trimmed by 2 bases and 2 bases, with 10 bases remaining between them. The CDR3 spans 15 residues. Germline CDR1 reads MNHEY; CDR2 reads SVGAGI. CDR3 region: CASSYLGGGNQPQHF. In DNA form, the CDR3 reads TGTGCCAGCAGTTACCTTGGGGGGGGCAATCAGCCCCAGCATTTT.

This clone showed up just a few times. The chain couples TRBV30 to TRBJ1-2; 7 bases line up with TRBD1. V lost 4 bases to trimming and J lost 1 base; unmatched junction nucleotides: 9. This CDR3 region has 15 residues. Germline values: CDR1 GTSNPN, CDR2 SVGIG (reference sequence). The CDR3, as DNA: TGTGCCTGGACCCCTCCCGACAGGGTTAACTATGGCTACACCTTC. It encodes CAWTPPDRVNYGYTF. Variable domain in full (rest from reference TRBV30 and TRBJ1-2): SQTIHQWPATLVQPVGSPLSLECTVEGTSNPNLYWYRQAAGRGLQLLFYSVGIGQISSEVPQNLSASRPQDRQFILSSKKLLLSDSGFYLCAWTPPDRVNYGYTFGSGTRLTVV.

V is TRBV4-1 and J is TRBJ1-1, with TRBD1 matching over 7 bases. With 1 base clipped from V and 3 bases from J, the junction kept 11 bases outside the gene matches. This CDR3 is 17 amino acids long. Per the germline V gene, CDR1 is MGHRA and CDR2 is YSYEKL. As DNA, the CDR3 is TGCGCCAGCAGCCAAGGTCTTTTAAGGGGGCTGTACACTGAAGCTTTCTTT. Amino acids: CASSQGLLRGLYTEAFF.